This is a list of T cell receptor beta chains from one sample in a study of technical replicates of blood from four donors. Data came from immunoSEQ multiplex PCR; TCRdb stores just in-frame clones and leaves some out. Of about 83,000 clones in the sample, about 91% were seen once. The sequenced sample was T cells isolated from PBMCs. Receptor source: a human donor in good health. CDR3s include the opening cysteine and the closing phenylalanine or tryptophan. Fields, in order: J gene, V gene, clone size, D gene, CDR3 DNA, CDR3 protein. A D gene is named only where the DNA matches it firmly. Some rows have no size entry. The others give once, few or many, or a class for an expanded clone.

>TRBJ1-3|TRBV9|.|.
TGTGCCAGCAGCGTAGACCAGGGGAGAAACACCATATATTTT
CASSVDQGRNTIYF
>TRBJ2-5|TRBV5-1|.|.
TGCGCCAGCAGCGATTCGGCGGGATATCGGGAGACCCAGTACTTC
CASSDSAGYRETQYF
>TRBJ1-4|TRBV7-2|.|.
TGTGCCAGCAGCTTAGAGGGGAGACTAGGAGAAAAACTGTTTTTT
CASSLEGRLGEKLFF
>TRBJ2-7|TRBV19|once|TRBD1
TGTGCCAGTAGTGTTACTTGGGGACAGCGCTCCTACGAGCAGTACTTC
CASSVTWGQRSYEQYF
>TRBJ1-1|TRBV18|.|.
TGTGCCAGCTCAGTCCCGGGGGTGAACACTGAAGCTTTCTTT
CASSVPGVNTEAFF
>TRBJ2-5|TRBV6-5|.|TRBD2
TGTGCCAGCAGCCAGCGGGGGGCCAGCCAAGAGACCCAGTACTTC
CASSQRGASQETQYF
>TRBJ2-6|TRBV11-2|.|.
TGTGCCAGCACCACTGGGGGGAAATGGTCTGGGGCCAACGTCCTGACTTTC
CASTTGGKWSGANVLTF
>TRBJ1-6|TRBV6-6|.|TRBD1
TGTGCCAGCAGGGAAACAGGGGGCAGCGATTCACCCCTCCACTTT
CASRETGGSDSPLHF
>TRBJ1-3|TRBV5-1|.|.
TGCGCCAGCAGCCGGGAAAGCTCTGGAAACACCATATATTTT
CASSRESSGNTIYF
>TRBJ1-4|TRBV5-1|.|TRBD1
TGCGCCAGCAGCACAGGACAGGGCGGAAAACTGTTTTTT
CASSTGQGGKLFF
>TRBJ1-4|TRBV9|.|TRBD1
TGTGCCAGCAGCGTCGGGACAGCTACAGGTCGACTGTTTTTT
CASSVGTATGRLFF
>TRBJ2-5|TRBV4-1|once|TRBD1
TGCGCCAGCAGCCAAGATCATCTTAGGACAGGGAGGGAGACCCAGTACTTC
CASSQDHLRTGRETQYF
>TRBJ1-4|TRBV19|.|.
TGTGCCAGTAGTATTTCAGGGTGGGAAAAAGAAAAACTGTTTTTT
CASSISGWEKEKLFF
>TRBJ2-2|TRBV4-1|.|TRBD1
TGCGCCAGCAGCCGCCCGGGACAGGGCACCGGGGAGCTGTTTTTT
CASSRPGQGTGELFF
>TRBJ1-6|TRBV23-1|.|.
TGCGCCAGCAGTCAATCGCGAGGGCGGCAAAAGCTTTCACCCCTCCACTTT
CASSQSRGRQKLSPLHF
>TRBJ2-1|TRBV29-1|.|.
TGCAGCGTCAAAGAAATTAGGACAGACGGCCTCTACAATGAGCAGTTCTTC
CSVKEIRTDGLYNEQFF
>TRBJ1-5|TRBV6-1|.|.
TGTGCCAGCAGTGGGTCCATACAGCAGGATAGCAATCAGCCCCAGCATTTT
CASSGSIQQDSNQPQHF
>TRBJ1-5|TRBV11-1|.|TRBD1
TGTGCCAGCATCCGGGGCCGGGACAGGGGCGCTCGAAGCAATCAGCCCCAGCATTTT
CASIRGRDRGARSNQPQHF
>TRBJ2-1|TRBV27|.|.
TGTGCCAGCAGTCAGGGAGGGACACCCTCCTACAATGAGCAGTTCTTC
CASSQGGTPSYNEQFF
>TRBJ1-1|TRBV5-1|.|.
TGCGCCAGCAGCTTGGTACGGGACATGAACACTGAAGCTTTCTTT
CASSLVRDMNTEAFF
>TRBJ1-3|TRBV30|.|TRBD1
TGTGCCTGGAGAAATACAGGGGGGTCGGGAAACACCATATATTTT
CAWRNTGGSGNTIYF
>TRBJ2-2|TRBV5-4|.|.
TGTGCCAGCAGTAGGCGAGGGGGAACCGGGGAGCTGTTTTTT
CASSRRGGTGELFF
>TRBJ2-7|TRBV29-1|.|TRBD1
TGCAGCGTTGAAGCCCCAGGGGGCTCCTACGAGCAGTACTTC
CSVEAPGGSYEQYF
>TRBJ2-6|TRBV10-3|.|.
TGTGCCATCAGTGGCTCTAGGGCCAACGTCCTGACTTTC
CAISGSRANVLTF
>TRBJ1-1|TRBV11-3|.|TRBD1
TGTGCCAGCAGCCCCCGGACAGGGCAGGCTGAAGCTTTCTTT
CASSPRTGQAEAFF
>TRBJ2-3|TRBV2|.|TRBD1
TGTGCCAGCAGTGAAACAAGACAGGGTTTGGATACGCAGTATTTT
CASSETRQGLDTQYF
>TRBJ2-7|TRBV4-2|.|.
TGTGCCAGCAGCCAAGACAGGTACGAGCAGTACTTC
CASSQDRYEQYF
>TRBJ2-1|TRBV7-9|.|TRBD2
TGTGCCAGCAGCTCCGGACTAGCGGGAGTATTAGAGCAGTTCTTC
CASSSGLAGVLEQFF
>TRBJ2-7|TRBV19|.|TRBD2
TGTGCCAGTACCCCAGGGTCTAGCGGGTACTACGAGCAGTACTTC
CASTPGSSGYYEQYF
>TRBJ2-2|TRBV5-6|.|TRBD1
TGTGCCAGCAGCGTACCCGGACAGGAGAACACCGGGGAGCTGTTTTTT
CASSVPGQENTGELFF
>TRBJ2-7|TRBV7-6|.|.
TGTGCCAGCAGCTCTACGTACGTTAGTATCGACGAGCAGTACTTC
CASSSTYVSIDEQYF
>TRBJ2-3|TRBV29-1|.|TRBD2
TGCCTAGCGGGGGGAGGGATCACAGATACGCAGTATTTT
CLAGGGITDTQYF
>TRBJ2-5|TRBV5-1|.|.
TGCGCCAGCAGCTTGTTAGTTAGCGGAGACCAAGAGACCCAGTACTTC
CASSLLVSGDQETQYF
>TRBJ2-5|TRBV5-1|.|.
TGCGCCAGCAGCCCGGGGGTGTCGGAGGTGGAGGAGACCCAGTACTTC
CASSPGVSEVEETQYF
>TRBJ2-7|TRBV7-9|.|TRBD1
TGTGCCAGCAGCTTACGGTCTACGCAGGGGGCCATTGAGCAGTACTTC
CASSLRSTQGAIEQYF
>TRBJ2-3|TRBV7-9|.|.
TGTGCCAGCAGCTTAGGTGTAAGTGATGCGGATACGCAGTATTTT
CASSLGVSDADTQYF
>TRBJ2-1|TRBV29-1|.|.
TGCAGCGTTGAAGAGCGGAGGGTAGAGGGGAAGTGGGTAGGAAGCAATGAGCAGTTCTTC
CSVEERRVEGKWVGSNEQFF
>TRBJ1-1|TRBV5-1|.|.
TGCGCCAGCAGCGGTAGGGGGGGAAGGAACACTGAAGCTTTCTTT
CASSGRGGRNTEAFF
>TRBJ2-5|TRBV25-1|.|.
TGTGCCAGCAGTGAATTGCTGAGTATGGAGACCCAGTACTTC
CASSELLSMETQYF
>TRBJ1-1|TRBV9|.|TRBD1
TGTGCCAGCAGCGTTACAGGGGCAAACACTGAAGCTTTCTTT
CASSVTGANTEAFF
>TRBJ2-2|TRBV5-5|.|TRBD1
TGTGCCAGCAGGCCGGGACAGGGTAATTTCGGGGAGCTGTTTTTT
CASRPGQGNFGELFF
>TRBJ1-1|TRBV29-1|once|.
TGCAGCGTTGGGAAGGCGAGGTTGAACACTGAAGCTTTCTTT
CSVGKARLNTEAFF
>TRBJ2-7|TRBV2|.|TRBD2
TGTGCCAGCAGTGAAGCTGCGGGAGGCACCTACGAGCAGTACTTC
CASSEAAGGTYEQYF
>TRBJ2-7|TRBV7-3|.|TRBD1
TGTGCCAGCAGCTCCTCCGGGACAGAGGGGTCCTACGAGCAGTACTTC
CASSSSGTEGSYEQYF
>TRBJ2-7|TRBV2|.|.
TGTGCCAGCTTGGAGACAGGCTCCTACGAGCAGTACTTC
CASLETGSYEQYF
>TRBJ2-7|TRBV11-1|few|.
TGTGCCAGCAGCATTACATCCTACGAGCAGTACTTC
CASSITSYEQYF
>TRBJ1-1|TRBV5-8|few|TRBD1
TGTGCCAGCAGCTCCGGATTTCGACAGGGCCGTTTCTTCGACACTGAAGCTTTCTTT
CASSSGFRQGRFFDTEAFF
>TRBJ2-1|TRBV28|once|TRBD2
TGTGCCAGCAGGATAACTAGCGGGAACAGGGTTGAGCAGTTCTTC
CASRITSGNRVEQFF
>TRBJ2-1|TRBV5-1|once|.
TGCGCCAGCGGACTCGGTAATTCCTACAATGAGCAGTTCTTC
CASGLGNSYNEQFF
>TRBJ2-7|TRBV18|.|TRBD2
TGTGCCAGCTGGCTAGCGGGCTACGAGCAGTACTTC
CASWLAGYEQYF
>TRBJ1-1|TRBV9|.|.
TGTGCCAGCAGCCCCTTGGAGGCTGTGAACACTGAAGCTTTCTTT
CASSPLEAVNTEAFF
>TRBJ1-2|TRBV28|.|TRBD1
TGTGCCAGCAGACGCACAGGGGAAGGCTACACCTTC
CASRRTGEGYTF
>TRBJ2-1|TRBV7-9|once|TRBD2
TGTGCCAGCAGCTCTAGCGGGGGCGTCAATGAGCAGTTCTTC
CASSSSGGVNEQFF
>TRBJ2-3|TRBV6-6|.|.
TGTGCCAGCAGTTACGGGGGCGCGGATACGCAGTATTTT
CASSYGGADTQYF
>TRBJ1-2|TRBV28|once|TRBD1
TGTGCCAGCAGTTTCCGCACCGGACAGGGGAACTATGGCTACACCTTC
CASSFRTGQGNYGYTF
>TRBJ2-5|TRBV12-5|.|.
TGTGCTAGTGTGCGGCAGCGACAAGAGACCCAGTACTTC
CASVRQRQETQYF
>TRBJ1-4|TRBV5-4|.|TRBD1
TGTGCCAGCAGCCCGGGCGGGACAGAGAATGAAAAACTGTTTTTT
CASSPGGTENEKLFF
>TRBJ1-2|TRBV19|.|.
TGTGCCAGTAGTATAGGTCCCGGGGCTAACTATGGCTACACCTTC
CASSIGPGANYGYTF
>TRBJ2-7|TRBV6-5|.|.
TGTGCCAGCAGTTACCAAGCAGGGATCTCCTACGAGCAGTACTTC
CASSYQAGISYEQYF
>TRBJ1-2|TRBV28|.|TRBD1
TGTGCCAGCAGTGCTGACAGGGGCTATGGCTACACCTTC
CASSADRGYGYTF